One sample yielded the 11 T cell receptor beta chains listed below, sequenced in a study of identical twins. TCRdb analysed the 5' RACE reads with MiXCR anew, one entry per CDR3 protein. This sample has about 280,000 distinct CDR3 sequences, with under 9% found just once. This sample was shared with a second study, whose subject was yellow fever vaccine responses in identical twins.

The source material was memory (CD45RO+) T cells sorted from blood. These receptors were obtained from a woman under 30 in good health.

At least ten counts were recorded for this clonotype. This chain's CDR3 is CASSLAGGRGSYNEQFF. The CDR3 coding sequence is TGTGCCAGCAGCTTAGCGGGAGGACGAGGTTCCTACAATGAGCAGTTCTTC. The chain combines TRBV7-8 with TRBJ2-1, with a possible D match to TRBD2 (6 bases). CDR1 and CDR2 (germline): SGHVS, FQNEAQ. The CDR3 extends over 17 amino acids. Trimming cost V 0 bases and J 1 base, with 13 bases left between them.

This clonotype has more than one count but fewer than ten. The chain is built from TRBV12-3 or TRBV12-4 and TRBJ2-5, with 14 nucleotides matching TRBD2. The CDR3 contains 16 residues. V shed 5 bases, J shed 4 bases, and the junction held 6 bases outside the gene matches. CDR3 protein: CASSMGLAGVGETQYF. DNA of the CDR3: TGTGCCAGCAGTATGGGACTAGCGGGAGTCGGAGAGACCCAGTACTTC.

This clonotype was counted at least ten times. The CDR3 bases are TGCAGTGTCCCCAGGGGGGAGACCCAGTACTTC. Its protein product is CSVPRGETQYF. The chain couples TRBV20-1 to TRBJ2-5; 7 bases are shared with TRBD1. With 7 bases clipped from V and 5 bases from J, the junction kept 4 bases outside the gene matches. The CDR3 spans 11 residues. The germline V gene encodes CDR1 DFQATT and CDR2 SNEGSKA (reference sequence).

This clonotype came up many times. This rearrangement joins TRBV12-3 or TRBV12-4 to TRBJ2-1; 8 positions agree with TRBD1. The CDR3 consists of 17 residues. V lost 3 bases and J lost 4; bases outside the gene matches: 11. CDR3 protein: CASSLWGNRGTYNEQFF. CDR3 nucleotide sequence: TGTGCCAGCAGTTTGTGGGGAAACAGGGGGACTTACAATGAGCAGTTCTTC.

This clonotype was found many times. In nucleotides, the CDR3 is TGTGCCAGCAGTTTAGTGCACAGGGGAGACACAGATACGCAGTATTTT. This gives the protein CASSLVHRGDTDTQYF. The chain uses TRBV12-3 or TRBV12-4 and TRBJ2-3, with 7 bases lining up with TRBD1. This CDR3 comprises 16 residues. J lost 2 bases, V lost 1 base, and 6 bases had no gene match.

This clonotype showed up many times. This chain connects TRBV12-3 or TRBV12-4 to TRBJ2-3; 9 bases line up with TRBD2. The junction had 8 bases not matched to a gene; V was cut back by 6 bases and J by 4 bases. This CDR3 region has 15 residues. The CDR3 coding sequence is TGTGCCAGCAGCCTCAGGGCGGGGGGGGCAGATACGCAGTATTTT. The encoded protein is CASSLRAGGADTQYF.

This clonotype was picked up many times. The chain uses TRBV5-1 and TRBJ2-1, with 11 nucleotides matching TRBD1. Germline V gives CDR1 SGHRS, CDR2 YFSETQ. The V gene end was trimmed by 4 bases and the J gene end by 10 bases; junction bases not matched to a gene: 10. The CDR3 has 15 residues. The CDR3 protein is CASSRGQGATGEQFF. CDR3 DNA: TGCGCCAGCAGCCGAGGACAGGGGGCGACGGGGGAGCAGTTCTTC.

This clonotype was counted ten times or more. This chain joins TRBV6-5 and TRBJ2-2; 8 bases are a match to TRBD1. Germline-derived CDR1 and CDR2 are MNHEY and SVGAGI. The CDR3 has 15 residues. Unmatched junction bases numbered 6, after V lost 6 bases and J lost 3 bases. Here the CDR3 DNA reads TGTGCCAGCAGCTATGGGACAGGAGACACCGGGGAGCTGTTTTTT. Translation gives CASSYGTGDTGELFF.

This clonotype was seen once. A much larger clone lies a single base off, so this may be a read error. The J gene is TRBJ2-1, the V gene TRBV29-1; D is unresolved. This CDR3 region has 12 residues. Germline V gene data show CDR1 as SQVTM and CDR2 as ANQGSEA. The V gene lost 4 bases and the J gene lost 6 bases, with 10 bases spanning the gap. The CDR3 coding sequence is TGCAGCGTTGGAGACCGTTGCAATGAGCAGTTCTTC. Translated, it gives CSVGDRCNEQFF.

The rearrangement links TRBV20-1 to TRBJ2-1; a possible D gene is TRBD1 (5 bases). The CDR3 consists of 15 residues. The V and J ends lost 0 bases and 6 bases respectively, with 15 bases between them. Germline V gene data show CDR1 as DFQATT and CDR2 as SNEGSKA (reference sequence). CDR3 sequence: CSARDLRGSRNEQFF. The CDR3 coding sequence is TGCAGTGCTAGAGATCTTAGGGGCTCGCGCAATGAGCAGTTCTTC.

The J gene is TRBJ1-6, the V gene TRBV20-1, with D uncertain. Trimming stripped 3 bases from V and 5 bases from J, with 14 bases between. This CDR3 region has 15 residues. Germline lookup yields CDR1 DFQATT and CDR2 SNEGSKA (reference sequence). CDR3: CSASKDMLDNSPLHF. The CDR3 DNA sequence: TGCAGTGCTAGTAAGGATATGTTGGATAATTCACCCCTCCACTTT.